Listed here is a single T cell receptor beta chain. This clonotype was observed once. It has no known antigen specificity. No qualities accompany the bases; no much larger clone lies one base away. A lone read is weak support. V ends up 2 bases short and J 2 bases short, with an unmatched junction base count of 2. CDR1 and CDR2 (MNHNY, SVGAGI) derive from the germline V gene (reference sequence). The CDR3 sequence holds 15 residues, the cysteine and phenylalanine included. Just the 45-base CDR3 DNA is kept, in frame starting at base 1. The data were obtained in a study of T cell repertoires in cytomegalovirus infection (dated by TCRdb to the late 2010s). Study-wide context: The HLA type of each donor mattered for the analysis, because public TCR beta signatures pointed to carriage of CMV infection along with the matching HLA type.

The reads were generated on an Illumina HiSeq 1500. TCRdb itself trimmed the public reads at Q25 with fastp, ran MiXCR and retained productive beta chains. Rows with a matching CDR3 protein are joined into one entry that keeps the most common DNA and genes. For this sample there are approximately 290,000 distinct CDR3 sequences; over 20% appear just once. Approximately 14% of the sample is held by the ten biggest clonotypes. Study-wide conclusions, independent of this receptor: In both this cohort and an independent cohort of more than 350 donors, the cumulative frequency of public TCR beta family members distinguished carriers of CMV infection plus the relevant HLA type. The ex vivo response was dominated by HLA-C-restricted CMV-specific TCR beta clonotypes, which also provided the single most frequent clonotype in two of eight donors.

The sequenced sample consisted of PBMCs. The sequence derives from a human donor in good health (CMV status not recorded). Some clones in this sample may be carry-over from other donors' samples. This chain joins TRBV6-6 to TRBJ2-1, with TRBD2 identical over 8 junction bases. For the CDR3, the sequence is CASSYRAGAYNEQFF. The nucleotide sequence is given as TGTGCCAGCAGTTACCGAGCGGGAGCCTACAATGAGCAGTTCTTC.